This T cell receptor (beta chain) was captured in a study of response to subunit inactivated influenza vaccine. This clonotype occurred a few times. From the RT-PCR reads, TCRdb called clonotypes with MiXCR, one entry per CDR3 protein. In the table there are roughly 700,000 distinct CDR3 sequences, 15% to 18% of which are singletons. Sequenced material: PBMCs from blood, taken 12 days after vaccination. This receptor was taken from a man in his fifties who received an inactivated influenza vaccine.

The CDR3 DNA reads as TGCGCCAGCAGCGAGGGACAGGCACATGAGCAGTTCTTC. Its translation is CASSEGQAHEQFF. The chain employs TRBV5-1 and TRBJ2-1; TRBD1 aligns across 8 bases. CDR1 is SGHRS, CDR2 YFSETQ, per germline. Trimming took 4 bases from V and 8 from J; bases not matched to a gene: 5. CDR3 length: 13 amino acids.